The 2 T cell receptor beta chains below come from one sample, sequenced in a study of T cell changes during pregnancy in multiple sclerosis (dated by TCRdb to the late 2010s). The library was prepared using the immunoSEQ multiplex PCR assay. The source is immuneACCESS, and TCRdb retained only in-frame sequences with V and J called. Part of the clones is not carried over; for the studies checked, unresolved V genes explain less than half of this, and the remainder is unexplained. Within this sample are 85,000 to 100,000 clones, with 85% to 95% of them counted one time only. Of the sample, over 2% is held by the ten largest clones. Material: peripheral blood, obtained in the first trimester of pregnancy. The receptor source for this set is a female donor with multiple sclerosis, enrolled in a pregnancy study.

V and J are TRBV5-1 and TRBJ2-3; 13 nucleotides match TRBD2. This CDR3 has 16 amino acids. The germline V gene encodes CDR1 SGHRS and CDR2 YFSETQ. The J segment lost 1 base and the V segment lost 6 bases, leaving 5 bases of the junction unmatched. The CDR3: CASKLGLAGGTDTQYF. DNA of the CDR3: TGCGCCAGCAAACTCGGACTAGCGGGAGGCACAGATACGCAGTATTTT.

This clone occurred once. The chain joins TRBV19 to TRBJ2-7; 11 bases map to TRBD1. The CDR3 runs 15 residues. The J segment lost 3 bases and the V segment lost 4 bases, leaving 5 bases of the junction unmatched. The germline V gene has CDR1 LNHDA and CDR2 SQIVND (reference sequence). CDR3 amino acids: CASSTQGTGGYEQYF. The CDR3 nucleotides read TGTGCCAGTAGTACCCAGGGGACAGGGGGCTACGAGCAGTACTTC. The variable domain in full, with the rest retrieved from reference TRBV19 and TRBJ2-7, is DGGITQSPKYLFRKEGQNVTLSCEQNLNHDAMYWYRQDPGQGLRLIYYSQIVNDFQKGDIAEGYSVSREKKESFPLTVTSAQKNPTAFYLCASSTQGTGGYEQYFGPGTRLTVT.